The rows below give T cell receptor beta chains drawn from one sample of a study of shared clonotypes between healthy human individuals. Sequenced by immunoSEQ multiplex PCR; TCRdb stores in-frame clones only, minus some. The sample holds roughly 650,000 clones, about 96% seen once. Material: naive CD8+ T cells sorted from blood. These receptors all stem from a woman in her 30s in good health. CDR3s include the opening cysteine and the closing phenylalanine or tryptophan. The D gene is left open where the match is weak. Some rows mark clone size as missing; the rest say once, few, many or name a class of expanded clone.

cdr3_nt: TGTGCCAGCAGTTTACGAGCAGACTATGGCTACACCTTC
cdr3_aa: CASSLRADYGYTF
j_call: TRBJ1-2
v_call: TRBV28
d_call: .
clone_size: .

cdr3_nt: TGTGCCAGCAGTGATAATGCTAGCGGGAACGAGCAGTACTTC
cdr3_aa: CASSDNASGNEQYF
j_call: TRBJ2-7
v_call: TRBV6-1
d_call: TRBD2
clone_size: .

cdr3_nt: TGTGCCAGCAGCTTAACCGGGACTTTGAACACTGAAGCTTTCTTT
cdr3_aa: CASSLTGTLNTEAFF
j_call: TRBJ1-1
v_call: TRBV7-6
d_call: .
clone_size: .

cdr3_nt: TGTGCCAGCAGCCCTGGGACTAGCGGGACGACCTACAATGAGCAGTTCTTC
cdr3_aa: CASSPGTSGTTYNEQFF
j_call: TRBJ2-1
v_call: TRBV9
d_call: TRBD2
clone_size: .

cdr3_nt: TGTGCCAGCAGATGGACTAGCGGAACCTACGAGCAGTACTTC
cdr3_aa: CASRWTSGTYEQYF
j_call: TRBJ2-7
v_call: TRBV27
d_call: TRBD2
clone_size: .

cdr3_nt: TGCGCCAGCAGCCGGGACAGGGGGCCTTCTGAGCAGTACTTC
cdr3_aa: CASSRDRGPSEQYF
j_call: TRBJ2-7
v_call: TRBV5-1
d_call: TRBD1
clone_size: .

cdr3_nt: TGTGCCAGCAGCTTATTTTCTGAAGCTTTCTTT
cdr3_aa: CASSLFSEAFF
j_call: TRBJ1-1
v_call: TRBV11-2
d_call: .
clone_size: .

cdr3_nt: TGCGCCAGCAGTGAGTCGGGCCCGGGACAGGGGTCACTCTTCCCATACAATGAGCAGTTCTTC
cdr3_aa: CASSESGPGQGSLFPYNEQFF
j_call: TRBJ2-1
v_call: TRBV10-2
d_call: TRBD1
clone_size: .

cdr3_nt: TGTGCCAGTAGTCCAGCCTTTGAGGGAAACTCCTACGAGCAGTACTTC
cdr3_aa: CASSPAFEGNSYEQYF
j_call: TRBJ2-7
v_call: TRBV19
d_call: .
clone_size: .

cdr3_nt: TGTGCCAGCAGCTTAGAGGTGACAGGGCTTTCCGTGCAGTACTTC
cdr3_aa: CASSLEVTGLSVQYF
j_call: TRBJ2-7
v_call: TRBV7-9
d_call: TRBD1
clone_size: few

cdr3_nt: TGTGCCAGCAGTTTGTTTTCGGCTAGCGGGAAGAACACCGGGGAGCTGTTTTTT
cdr3_aa: CASSLFSASGKNTGELFF
j_call: TRBJ2-2
v_call: TRBV27
d_call: TRBD2
clone_size: .

cdr3_nt: TGTGCCATCAGTGAGGGAGGTCGGGGCACAGATACGCAGTATTTT
cdr3_aa: CAISEGGRGTDTQYF
j_call: TRBJ2-3
v_call: TRBV10-3
d_call: .
clone_size: .

cdr3_nt: TGTGCCAGCAGTCCTGGGACAGGGGGCCTCGAGCAGTACTTC
cdr3_aa: CASSPGTGGLEQYF
j_call: TRBJ2-7
v_call: TRBV7-9
d_call: TRBD1
clone_size: .

cdr3_nt: TGTGCCTGGAGTAGGACAGCCTCTTATGGCTACACCTTC
cdr3_aa: CAWSRTASYGYTF
j_call: TRBJ1-2
v_call: TRBV30
d_call: .
clone_size: .

cdr3_nt: TGTGCCAGCACCATGGGGGAGCCTCGCTCCTACAATGAGCAGTTCTTC
cdr3_aa: CASTMGEPRSYNEQFF
j_call: TRBJ2-1
v_call: TRBV27
d_call: .
clone_size: once

cdr3_nt: TGCGCCAGCAGCCAAGTAGTGAGGGAGACCCAGTACTTC
cdr3_aa: CASSQVVRETQYF
j_call: TRBJ2-5
v_call: TRBV4-1
d_call: .
clone_size: .

cdr3_nt: TGCGCCAGCAGCCAAGTAGCGGGACACAACACAGATACGCAGTATTTT
cdr3_aa: CASSQVAGHNTDTQYF
j_call: TRBJ2-3
v_call: TRBV4-1
d_call: TRBD2
clone_size: once

cdr3_nt: TGTGCCAGCAGTTTACCCAGCGGCGAGCAGTACTTC
cdr3_aa: CASSLPSGEQYF
j_call: TRBJ2-7
v_call: TRBV28
d_call: .
clone_size: .

cdr3_nt: TGTGCCAGCAGCGGCGACAGGGGGAAGAACTATGGCTACACCTTC
cdr3_aa: CASSGDRGKNYGYTF
j_call: TRBJ1-2
v_call: TRBV9
d_call: TRBD1
clone_size: .

cdr3_nt: TGTGCCAGCAGCTCCTTTGGGGACTACAATGAGCAGTTCTTC
cdr3_aa: CASSSFGDYNEQFF
j_call: TRBJ2-1
v_call: TRBV7-9
d_call: .
clone_size: .

cdr3_nt: TGTGCCAGCAGTTTAAGGCGGTACGAGCAGTACTTC
cdr3_aa: CASSLRRYEQYF
j_call: TRBJ2-7
v_call: TRBV28
d_call: .
clone_size: .

cdr3_nt: TGCGCCAGCCCTTCAGTAAGTGGACAGGAGATAGCCAAAAACATTCAGTACTTC
cdr3_aa: CASPSVSGQEIAKNIQYF
j_call: TRBJ2-4
v_call: TRBV23-1
d_call: TRBD1
clone_size: .

cdr3_nt: TGTGCCAGCAGCTTGGGGGGGACGGGCCCCTACGAGCAGTACTTC
cdr3_aa: CASSLGGTGPYEQYF
j_call: TRBJ2-7
v_call: TRBV5-6
d_call: .
clone_size: .

cdr3_nt: TGTGCCAGCAGTTACGCGGTCTCCTACGAGCAGTACTTC
cdr3_aa: CASSYAVSYEQYF
j_call: TRBJ2-7
v_call: TRBV6-5
d_call: .
clone_size: .

cdr3_nt: TGTGCCAGCAGCTACACGGGTGAGCAGTACTTC
cdr3_aa: CASSYTGEQYF
j_call: TRBJ2-7
v_call: TRBV28
d_call: .
clone_size: .